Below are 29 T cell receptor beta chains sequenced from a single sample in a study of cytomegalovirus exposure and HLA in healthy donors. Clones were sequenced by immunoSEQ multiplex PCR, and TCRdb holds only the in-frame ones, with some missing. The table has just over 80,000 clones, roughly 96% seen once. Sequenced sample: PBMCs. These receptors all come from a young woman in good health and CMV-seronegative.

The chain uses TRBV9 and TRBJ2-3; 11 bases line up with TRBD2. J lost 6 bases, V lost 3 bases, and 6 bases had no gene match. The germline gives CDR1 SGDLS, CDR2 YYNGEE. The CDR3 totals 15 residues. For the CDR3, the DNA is TGTGCCAGCAGCGGTAGCGGGAGGGCCCTGGATACGCAGTATTTT. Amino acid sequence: CASSGSGRALDTQYF.

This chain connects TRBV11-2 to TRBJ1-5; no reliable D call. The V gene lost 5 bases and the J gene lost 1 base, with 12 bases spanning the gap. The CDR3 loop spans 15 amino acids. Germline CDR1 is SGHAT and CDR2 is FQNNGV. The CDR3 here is CASSPQAGSNQPQHF. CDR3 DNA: TGTGCCAGCAGCCCTCAAGCCGGGAGCAATCAGCCCCAGCATTTT.

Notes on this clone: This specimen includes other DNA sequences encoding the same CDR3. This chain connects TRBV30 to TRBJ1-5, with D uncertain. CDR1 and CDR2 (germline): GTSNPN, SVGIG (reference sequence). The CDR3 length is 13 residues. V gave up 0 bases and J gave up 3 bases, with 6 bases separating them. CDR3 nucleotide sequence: TGTGCCTGGAGTGTACTTTCCAATCAGCCCCAGCATTTT. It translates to CAWSVLSNQPQHF.

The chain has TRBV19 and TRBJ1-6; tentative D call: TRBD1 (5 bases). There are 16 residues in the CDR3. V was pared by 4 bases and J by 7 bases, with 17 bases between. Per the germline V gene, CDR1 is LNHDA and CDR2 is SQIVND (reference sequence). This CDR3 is CASSKNLGVGNSPLHF. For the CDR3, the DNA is TGTGCCAGTAGTAAAAACTTAGGGGTGGGGAATTCACCCCTCCACTTT.

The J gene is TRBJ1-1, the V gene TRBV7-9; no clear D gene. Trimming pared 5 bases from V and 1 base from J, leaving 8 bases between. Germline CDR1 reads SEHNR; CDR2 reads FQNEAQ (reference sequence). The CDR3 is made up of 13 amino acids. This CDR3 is CASSVQKNTEAFF. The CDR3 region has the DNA TGTGCCAGCAGCGTTCAGAAGAACACTGAAGCTTTCTTT.

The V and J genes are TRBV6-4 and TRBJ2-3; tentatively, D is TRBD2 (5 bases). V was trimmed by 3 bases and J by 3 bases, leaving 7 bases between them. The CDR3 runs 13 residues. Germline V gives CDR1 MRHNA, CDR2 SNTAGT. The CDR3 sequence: CASSETGTDTQYF. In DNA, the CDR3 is TGTGCCAGCAGTGAGACGGGGACAGATACGCAGTATTTT.

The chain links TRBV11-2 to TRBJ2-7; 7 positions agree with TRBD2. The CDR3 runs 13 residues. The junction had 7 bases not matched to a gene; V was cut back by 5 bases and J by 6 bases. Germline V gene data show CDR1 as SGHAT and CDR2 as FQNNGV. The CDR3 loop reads CASSASGMGEQYF. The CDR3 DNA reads TGTGCCAGCAGCGCGAGCGGGATGGGCGAGCAGTACTTC.

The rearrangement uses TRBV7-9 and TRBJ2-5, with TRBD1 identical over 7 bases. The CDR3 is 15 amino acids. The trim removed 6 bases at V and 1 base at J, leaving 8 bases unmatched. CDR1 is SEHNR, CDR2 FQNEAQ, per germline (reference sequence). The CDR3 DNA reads TGTGCCAGCAGGAGCATAAGGGACAGCCAAGAGACCCAGTACTTC. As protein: CASRSIRDSQETQYF.

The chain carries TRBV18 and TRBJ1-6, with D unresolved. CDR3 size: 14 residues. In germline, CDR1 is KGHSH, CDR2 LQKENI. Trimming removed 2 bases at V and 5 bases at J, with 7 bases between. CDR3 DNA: TGTGCCAGCTCACCAAGGCGGGATAATTCACCCCTCCACTTT. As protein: CASSPRRDNSPLHF. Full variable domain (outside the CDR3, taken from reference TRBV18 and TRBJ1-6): NAGVMQNPRHLVRRRGQEARLRCSPMKGHSHVYWYRQLPEEGLKFMVYLQKENIIDESGMPKERFSAEFPKEGPSILRIQQVVRGDSAAYFCASSPRRDNSPLHFGNGTRLTVT.

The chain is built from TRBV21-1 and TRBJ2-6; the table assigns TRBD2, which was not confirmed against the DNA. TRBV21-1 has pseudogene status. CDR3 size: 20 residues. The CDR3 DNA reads TGTGCCAGCAGTTCCCCCGGACTAGCGGGAGGGCCAGGGGGGGCCAACGTCCTGACTTTC. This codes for CASSSPGLAGGPGGANVLTF.

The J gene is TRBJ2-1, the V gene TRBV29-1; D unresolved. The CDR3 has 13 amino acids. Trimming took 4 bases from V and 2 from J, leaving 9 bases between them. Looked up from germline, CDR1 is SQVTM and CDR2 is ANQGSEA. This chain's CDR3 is CSVANAAYNEQFF. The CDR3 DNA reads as TGCAGCGTTGCCAATGCGGCCTACAATGAGCAGTTCTTC.

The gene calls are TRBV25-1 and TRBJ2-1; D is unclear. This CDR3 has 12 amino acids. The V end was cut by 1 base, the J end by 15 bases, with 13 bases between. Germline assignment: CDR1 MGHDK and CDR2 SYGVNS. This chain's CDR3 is CASSEWATSLFF. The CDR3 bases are TGTGCCAGCAGTGAATGGGCCACATCTCTGTTCTTC.

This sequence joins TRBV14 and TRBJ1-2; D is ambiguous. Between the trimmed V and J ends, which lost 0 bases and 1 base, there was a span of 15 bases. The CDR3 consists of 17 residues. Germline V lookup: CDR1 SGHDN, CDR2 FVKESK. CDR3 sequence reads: CASSQEVYGSVNYGYTF. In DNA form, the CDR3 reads TGTGCCAGCAGCCAAGAGGTGTATGGGAGCGTTAACTATGGCTACACCTTC.

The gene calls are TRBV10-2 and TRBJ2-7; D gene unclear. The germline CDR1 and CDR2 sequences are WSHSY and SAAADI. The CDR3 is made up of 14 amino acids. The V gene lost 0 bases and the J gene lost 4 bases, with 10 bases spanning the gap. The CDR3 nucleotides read TGCGCCAGCAGTGAGTCGAGGCCCTCTTACGAGCAGTACTTC. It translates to CASSESRPSYEQYF.

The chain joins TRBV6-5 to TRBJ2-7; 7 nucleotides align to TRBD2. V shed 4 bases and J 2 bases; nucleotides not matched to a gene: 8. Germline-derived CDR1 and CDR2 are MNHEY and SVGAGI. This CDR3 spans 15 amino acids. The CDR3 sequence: CASSSRTSLTYEQYF. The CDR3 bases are TGTGCCAGCAGTTCGCGGACTAGTTTAACCTACGAGCAGTACTTC.

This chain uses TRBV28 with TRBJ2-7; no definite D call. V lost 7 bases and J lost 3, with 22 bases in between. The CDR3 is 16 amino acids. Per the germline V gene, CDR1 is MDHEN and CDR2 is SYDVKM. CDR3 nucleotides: TGTGCCAGCATAGATCCGAGAAGAGGAAATAACTACGAGCAGTACTTC. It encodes CASIDPRRGNNYEQYF.

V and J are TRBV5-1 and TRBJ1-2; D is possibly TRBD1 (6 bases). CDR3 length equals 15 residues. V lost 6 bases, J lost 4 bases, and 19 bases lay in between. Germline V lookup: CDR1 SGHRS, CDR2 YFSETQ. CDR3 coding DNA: TGCGCCAGCAACCTGGGGCAGGGGTCGGGCTATGGCTACACCTTC. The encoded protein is CASNLGQGSGYGYTF. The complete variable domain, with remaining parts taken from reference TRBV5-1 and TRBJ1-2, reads KAGVTQTPRYLIKTRGQQVTLSCSPISGHRSVSWYQQTPGQGLQFLFEYFSETQRNKGNFPGRFSGRQFSNSRSEMNVSTLELGDSALYLCASNLGQGSGYGYTFGSGTRLTVV.

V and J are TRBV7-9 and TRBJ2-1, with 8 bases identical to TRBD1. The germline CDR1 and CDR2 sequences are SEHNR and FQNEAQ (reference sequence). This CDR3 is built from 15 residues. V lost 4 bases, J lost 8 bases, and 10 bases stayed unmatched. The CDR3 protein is CASSYRGGQGDEQFF. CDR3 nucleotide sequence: TGTGCCAGCAGCTACCGAGGAGGACAGGGCGATGAGCAGTTCTTC.

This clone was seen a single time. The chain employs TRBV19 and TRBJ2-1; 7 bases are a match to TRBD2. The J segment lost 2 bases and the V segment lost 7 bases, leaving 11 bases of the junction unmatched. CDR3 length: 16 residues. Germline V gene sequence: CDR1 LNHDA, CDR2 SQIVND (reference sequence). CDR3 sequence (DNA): TGTGCCAGTACCGCCGACCGGGACTACCCCTACAATGAGCAGTTCTTC. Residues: CASTADRDYPYNEQFF.

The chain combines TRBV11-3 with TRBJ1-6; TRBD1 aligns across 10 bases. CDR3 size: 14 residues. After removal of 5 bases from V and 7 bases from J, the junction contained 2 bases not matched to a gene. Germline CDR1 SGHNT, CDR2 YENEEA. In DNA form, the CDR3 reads TGTGCCAGCAGCCCGGGACAGGGGAATTCACCCCTCCACTTT. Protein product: CASSPGQGNSPLHF.

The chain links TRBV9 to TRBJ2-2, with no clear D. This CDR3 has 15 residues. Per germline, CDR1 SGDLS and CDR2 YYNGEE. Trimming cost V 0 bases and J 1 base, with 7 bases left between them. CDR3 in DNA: TGTGCCAGCAGCGTAGCCGTTCTGAACACCGGGGAGCTGTTTTTT. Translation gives CASSVAVLNTGELFF.

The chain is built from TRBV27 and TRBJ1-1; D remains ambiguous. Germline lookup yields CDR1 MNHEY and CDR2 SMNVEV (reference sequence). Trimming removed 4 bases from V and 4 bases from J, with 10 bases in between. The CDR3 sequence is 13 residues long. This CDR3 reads CASSSPGSTEAFF. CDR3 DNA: TGTGCCAGCAGTTCCCCGGGGTCCACTGAAGCTTTCTTT.

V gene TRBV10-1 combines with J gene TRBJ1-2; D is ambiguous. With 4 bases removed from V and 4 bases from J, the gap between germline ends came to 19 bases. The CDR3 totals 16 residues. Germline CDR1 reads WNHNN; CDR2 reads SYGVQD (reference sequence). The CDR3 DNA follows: TGCGCCAGCAGTGTAGACGCGCAGAAGGGAGTCTATGGCTACACCTTC. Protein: CASSVDAQKGVYGYTF.

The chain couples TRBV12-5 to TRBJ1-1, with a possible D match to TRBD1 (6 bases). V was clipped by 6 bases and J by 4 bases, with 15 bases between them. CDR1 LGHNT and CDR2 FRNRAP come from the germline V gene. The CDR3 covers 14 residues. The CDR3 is CASGEQGLGTEAFF. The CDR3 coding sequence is TGTGCTAGTGGAGAACAGGGCCTGGGCACTGAAGCTTTCTTT.

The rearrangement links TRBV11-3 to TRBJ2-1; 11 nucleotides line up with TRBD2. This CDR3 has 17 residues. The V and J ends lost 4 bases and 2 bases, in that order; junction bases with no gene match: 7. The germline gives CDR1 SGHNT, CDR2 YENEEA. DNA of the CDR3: TGTGCCAGCAGCTCCGAGCAGACTAGCGGGACCTACAATGAGCAGTTCTTC. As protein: CASSSEQTSGTYNEQFF.

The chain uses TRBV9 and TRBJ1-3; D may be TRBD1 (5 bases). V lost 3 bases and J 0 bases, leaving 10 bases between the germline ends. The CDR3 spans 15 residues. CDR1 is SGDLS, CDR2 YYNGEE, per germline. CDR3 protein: CASSGQGNSGNTIYF. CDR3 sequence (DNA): TGTGCCAGCAGCGGCCAGGGTAACTCTGGAAACACCATATATTTT. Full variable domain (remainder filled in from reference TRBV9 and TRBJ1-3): DSGVTQTPKHLITATGQRVTLRCSPRSGDLSVYWYQQSLDQGLQFLIQYYNGEERAKGNILERFSAQQFPDLHSELNLSSLELGDSALYFCASSGQGNSGNTIYFGEGSWLTVV.

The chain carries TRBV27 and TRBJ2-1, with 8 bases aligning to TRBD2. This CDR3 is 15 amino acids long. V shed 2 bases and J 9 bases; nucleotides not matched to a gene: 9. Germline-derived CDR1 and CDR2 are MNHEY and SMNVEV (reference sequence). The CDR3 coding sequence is TGTGCCAGCAGTTTAGGGGCGGGAGGAGGGCCTGAGCAGTTCTTC. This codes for CASSLGAGGGPEQFF.

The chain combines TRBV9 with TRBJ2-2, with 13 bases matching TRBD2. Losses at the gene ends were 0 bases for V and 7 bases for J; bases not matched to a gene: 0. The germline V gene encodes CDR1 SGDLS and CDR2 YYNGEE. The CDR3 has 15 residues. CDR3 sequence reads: CASSVGLAGGGELFF. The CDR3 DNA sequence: TGTGCCAGCAGCGTAGGACTAGCGGGAGGCGGGGAGCTGTTTTTT.

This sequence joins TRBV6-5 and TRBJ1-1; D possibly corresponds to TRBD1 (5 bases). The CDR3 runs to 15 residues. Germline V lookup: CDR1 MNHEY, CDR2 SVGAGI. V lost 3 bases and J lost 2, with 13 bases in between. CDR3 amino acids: CASSYDPGVNTEAFF. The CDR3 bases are TGTGCCAGCAGTTATGATCCGGGGGTTAACACTGAAGCTTTCTTT.